Listed here are 3 T cell receptor beta chains from one sample, sequenced in a study of shared clonotypes between healthy human individuals. Naive CD8 cells comprised CD45RO-negative, CCR7-positively selected cells, excluding terminally differentiated effector memory CD45RA+ cells. Sequencing was performed with immunoSEQ multiplex PCR; in TCRdb, only in-frame clones are kept and a portion is missing. Altogether more than 2 million clones are present, around 96% being singletons, with the ten largest covering more than 0.95%. Sequenced: naive CD8+ T cells sorted from blood. The source is a young man in good health.

Only one count was recorded for this clone. This rearrangement joins TRBV27 to TRBJ2-7, with a possible D match to TRBD1 (6 bases). Germline V CDR1 and CDR2: MNHEY, SMNVEV (reference sequence). The CDR3 spans 15 residues. V lost 5 bases and J 4 bases, leaving 18 bases between the germline ends. The CDR3 DNA is TGTGCCAGCAGTCCGAGGACAGTTAGGGAGTACGAGCAGTACTTC. It encodes CASSPRTVREYEQYF.

CDR3 region: CASSQGITYEQYF. CDR3 bases: TGTGCCAGCAGTCAGGGTATTACCTACGAGCAGTACTTC. The chain combines TRBV6-5 with TRBJ2-7, with TRBD1 as a possible D gene (5 bases). The CDR3 is made up of 13 amino acids. From germline, CDR1 is MNHEY and CDR2 SVGAGI. V shed 5 bases and J shed 2 bases, with 10 bases lying between them.

This chain's CDR3 is CASSAGTAGQETQYF. The CDR3 DNA sequence: TGCGCCAGCAGCGCCGGGACCGCTGGGCAAGAGACCCAGTACTTC. The chain couples TRBV5-1 to TRBJ2-5; D is tentatively TRBD1 or TRBD2 (5 bases each). The CDR3 extends over 15 amino acids. V was shortened by 4 bases and J by 2 bases, with 15 bases between the two germline ends. CDR1 SGHRS and CDR2 YFSETQ come from the germline V gene.